These 8 T cell receptor beta chains were all obtained from the same sample, sequenced in a study of CD8 T cells in ankylosing spondylitis (dated by TCRdb to the late 2010s). Their specific antigens are unknown. General study outcomes and caveats: Blood from ankylosing spondylitis patients appeared to be characterized by a TCR beta motif composed of eight or nine highly homologous amino acid variants.

Libraries were constructed by 5' RACE. The reads were generated on an Illumina HiSeq 2500. TCRdb trimmed public reads at Q25 via fastp, called clones via MiXCR and kept in-frame beta chains. Every entry covers one CDR3 protein and lists the most common genes and DNA from its rows. The sample table holds more than 650,000 distinct CDR3 sequences, of which about 10% were seen once. The ten largest clones take up just over 0.5% of the sample. Specimen: blood, either unsorted or a sorted T cell fraction (not recorded which). The receptors were sampled from a male donor with ankylosing spondylitis.

This clonotype came up a few times. The rearrangement uses TRBV4-3 and TRBJ2-2; the D is unclear. The CDR3 is made up of 15 amino acids. Germline assignment: CDR1 LGHNA and CDR2 YSLEER. The germline V and J ends were trimmed by 0 bases and 3 bases, with 8 bases remaining between them. CDR3 amino acids: CASSQESRHTGELFF. The CDR3 coding sequence is TGCGCCAGCAGCCAAGAGAGCAGGCACACCGGGGAGCTGTTTTTT.

This rearrangement joins TRBV4-3 to TRBJ2-3; perhaps TRBD2 as D (6 bases). The V end lost 0 bases, the J end lost 6 bases, and 19 bases lay between the germline ends. The CDR3 is made up of 17 amino acids. Germline-derived CDR1 and CDR2 are LGHNA and YSLEER. CDR3 region: CASSQEVGGAGSDTQYF. The CDR3 DNA reads TGCGCCAGCAGCCAAGAGGTTGGAGGGGCAGGTTCCGATACGCAGTATTTT.

The chain has TRBV5-6 and TRBJ1-1, with 8 bases aligning to TRBD1. Per the germline V gene, CDR1 is SGHDT and CDR2 is YYEEEE. There are 14 residues in the CDR3. The trim removed 5 bases at V and 2 bases at J, leaving 5 bases unmatched. The CDR3 spells CASRAGQDNTEAFF. CDR3 DNA sequence: TGTGCCAGCAGGGCGGGACAGGACAACACTGAAGCTTTCTTT.

This clonotype was picked up many times. This chain joins TRBV15 and TRBJ2-7; D remains ambiguous. The CDR3 runs to 13 residues. Germline values: CDR1 LNHNV, CDR2 YYDKDF (reference sequence). V lost 0 bases, J lost 2 bases, and 5 bases lay in between. The CDR3 sequence is CATSRDLPYEQYF. CDR3 sequence (DNA): TGTGCCACCAGCAGAGATCTGCCCTACGAGCAGTACTTC.

This clonotype was observed many times. The chain couples TRBV4-3 to TRBJ2-2; D gene ambiguous. This CDR3 region has 14 residues. V was shortened by 2 bases and J by 3 bases, with 7 bases between the two germline ends. In germline, CDR1 is LGHNA, CDR2 YSLEER. Here the CDR3 reads CASSQPLYTGELFF. CDR3 DNA sequence: TGCGCCAGCAGCCAACCCCTGTACACCGGGGAGCTGTTTTTT.

This clonotype was recorded many times. The chain has TRBV20-1 and TRBJ2-5; 13 bases match TRBD2. The junction had 8 bases not matched to a gene; V was cut back by 4 bases and J by 0 bases. The CDR3 has 17 residues. The germline CDR1 and CDR2 sequences are DFQATT and SNEGSKA (reference sequence). The CDR3: CSATGTSGTPYQETQYF. CDR3 sequence (DNA): TGCAGTGCTACGGGGACTAGCGGGACGCCGTACCAAGAGACCCAGTACTTC.

The CDR3 reads CATSSGGTLSHEQYF. The CDR3 DNA sequence: TGTGCCACCAGCAGTGGAGGGACACTTTCCCACGAGCAGTACTTC. This chain joins TRBV15 and TRBJ2-7; D may be TRBD1 or TRBD2 (6 bases each). Looked up from germline, CDR1 is LNHNV and CDR2 is YYDKDF (reference sequence). This CDR3 comprises 15 residues. The V end lost 3 bases, the J end lost 5 bases, and 17 bases lay between the germline ends.

This clonotype was detected a few times. This chain connects TRBV5-1 to TRBJ2-2; unclear D gene. Between the trimmed V and J ends, which lost 4 bases and 3 bases, there was a span of 10 bases. The germline CDR1 and CDR2 sequences are SGHRS and YFSETQ. This CDR3 spans 14 amino acids. CDR3 amino acids: CASSGTVYTGELFF. The CDR3 DNA is TGCGCCAGCAGCGGCACAGTGTACACCGGGGAGCTGTTTTTT. Full variable domain (missing parts from reference TRBV5-1 and TRBJ2-2): KAGVTQTPRYLIKTRGQQVTLSCSPISGHRSVSWYQQTPGQGLQFLFEYFSETQRNKGNFPGRFSGRQFSNSRSEMNVSTLELGDSALYLCASSGTVYTGELFFGEGSRLTVL.